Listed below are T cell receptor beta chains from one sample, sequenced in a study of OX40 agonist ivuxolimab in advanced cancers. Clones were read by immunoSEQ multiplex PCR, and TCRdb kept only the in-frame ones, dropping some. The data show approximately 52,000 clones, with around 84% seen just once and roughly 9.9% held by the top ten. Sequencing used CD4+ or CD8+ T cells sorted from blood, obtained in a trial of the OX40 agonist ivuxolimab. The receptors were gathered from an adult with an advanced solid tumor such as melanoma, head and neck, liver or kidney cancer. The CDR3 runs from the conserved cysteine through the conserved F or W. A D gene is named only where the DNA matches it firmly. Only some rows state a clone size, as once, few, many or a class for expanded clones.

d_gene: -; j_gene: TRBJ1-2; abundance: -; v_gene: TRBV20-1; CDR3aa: CSASFLGYTF; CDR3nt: TGCAGTGCTTCCTTTCTAGGCTACACCTTC
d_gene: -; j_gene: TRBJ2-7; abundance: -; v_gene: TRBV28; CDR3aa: CASSSDGAGIYEQYF; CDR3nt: TGTGCCAGCAGTTCCGATGGGGCAGGGATCTACGAGCAGTACTTC
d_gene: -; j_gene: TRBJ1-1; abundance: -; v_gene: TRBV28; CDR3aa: CASSYTQTVNVNTEAFF; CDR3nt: TGTGCCAGCAGCTACACCCAGACAGTTAATGTGAACACTGAAGCTTTCTTT
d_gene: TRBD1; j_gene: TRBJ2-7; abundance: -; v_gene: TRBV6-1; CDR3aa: CASSELGQGTEQYF; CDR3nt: TGTGCCAGCAGTGAATTGGGACAGGGCACCGAGCAGTACTTC
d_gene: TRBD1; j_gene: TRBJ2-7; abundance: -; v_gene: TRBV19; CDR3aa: CASSPAPTGTYEQYF; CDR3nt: TGTGCCAGTAGTCCGGCCCCGACAGGGACCTACGAGCAGTACTTC
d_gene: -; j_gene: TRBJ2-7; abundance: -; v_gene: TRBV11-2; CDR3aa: CASSLEAGSTSDEQYF; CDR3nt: TGTGCCAGCAGCTTAGAAGCTGGTTCAACTTCAGACGAGCAGTACTTC
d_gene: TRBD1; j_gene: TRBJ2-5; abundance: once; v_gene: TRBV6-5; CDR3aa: CASSYFLDREYDF; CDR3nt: TGTGCCAGCAGTTACTTTCTGGACAGGGAATATGACTTC
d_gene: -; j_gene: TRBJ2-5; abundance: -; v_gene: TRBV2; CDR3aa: CASSREDQETQYF; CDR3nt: TGTGCCAGCAGTAGAGAGGACCAAGAGACCCAGTACTTC
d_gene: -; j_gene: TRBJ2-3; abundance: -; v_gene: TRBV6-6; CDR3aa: CASSYGQPDTQYF; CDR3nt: TGTGCCAGCAGTTATGGACAGCCAGATACGCAGTATTTT
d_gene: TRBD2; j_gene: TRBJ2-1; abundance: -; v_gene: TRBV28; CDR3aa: CASSLVAGGDNEQFF; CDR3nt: TGTGCCAGCAGTTTGGTAGCGGGAGGGGACAATGAGCAGTTCTTC
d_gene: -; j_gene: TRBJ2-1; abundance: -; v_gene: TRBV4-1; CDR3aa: CASSQDYTGYNEQFF; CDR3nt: TGCGCCAGCAGCCAAGACTATACGGGGTACAATGAGCAGTTCTTC
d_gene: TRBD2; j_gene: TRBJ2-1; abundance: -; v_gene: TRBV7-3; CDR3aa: CASSFSGRAGNEQFF; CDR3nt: TGTGCCAGCAGCTTTAGCGGGAGGGCCGGCAATGAGCAGTTCTTC
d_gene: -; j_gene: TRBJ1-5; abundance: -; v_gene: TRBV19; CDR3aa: CASSIVRDNYGDQPQHF; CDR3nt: TGTGCCAGTAGTATAGTTCGGGACAACTACGGGGATCAGCCCCAGCATTTT
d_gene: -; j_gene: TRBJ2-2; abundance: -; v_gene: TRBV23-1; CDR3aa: CVHRGTQGTGELFF; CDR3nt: TGCGTTCACCGAGGGACCCAGGGCACCGGGGAGCTGTTTTTT
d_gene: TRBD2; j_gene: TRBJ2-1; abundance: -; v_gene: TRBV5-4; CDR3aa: CASTTGGTPGRNEQFF; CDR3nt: TGTGCCAGCACCACCGGGGGGACTCCAGGGCGAAATGAGCAGTTCTTC